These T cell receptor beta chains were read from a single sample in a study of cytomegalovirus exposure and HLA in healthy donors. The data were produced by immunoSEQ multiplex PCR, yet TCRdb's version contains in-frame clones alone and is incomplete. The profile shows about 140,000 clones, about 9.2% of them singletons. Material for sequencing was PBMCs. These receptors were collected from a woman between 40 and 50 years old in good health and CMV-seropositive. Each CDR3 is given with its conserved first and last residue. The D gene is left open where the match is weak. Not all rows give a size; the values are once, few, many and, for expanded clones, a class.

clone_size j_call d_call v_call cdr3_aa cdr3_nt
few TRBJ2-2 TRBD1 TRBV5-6 CASSLGQGVTGELFF TGTGCCAGCAGCCTCGGACAGGGGGTCACCGGGGAGCTGTTTTTT
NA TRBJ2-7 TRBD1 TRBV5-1 CASSPLPPGQNYEQYF TGCGCCAGCAGCCCCTTACCACCGGGACAGAACTACGAGCAGTACTTC
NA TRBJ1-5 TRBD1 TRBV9 CASSPSGTGINQPQHF TGTGCCAGCAGCCCGTCCGGGACAGGGATCAATCAGCCCCAGCATTTT
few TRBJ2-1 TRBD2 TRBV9 CASSLRLAGNNEQFF TGTGCCAGCAGCTTGAGACTAGCGGGGAACAATGAGCAGTTCTTC
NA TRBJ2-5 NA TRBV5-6 CASSLAGGPDRETQYF TGTGCCAGCAGCTTGGCCGGCGGGCCCGATCGAGAGACCCAGTACTTC
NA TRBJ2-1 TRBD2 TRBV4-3 CASSPLARSEQFF TGCGCCAGCAGCCCACTAGCGAGGAGTGAGCAGTTCTTC
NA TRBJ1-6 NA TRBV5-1 CASSLGSESYNSPLHF TGCGCCAGCAGCTTGGGTTCTGAGTCTTATAATTCACCCCTCCACTTT
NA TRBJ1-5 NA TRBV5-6 CASSLLGSPHQPQHF TGTGCCAGCAGCTTGCTAGGATCCCCCCATCAGCCCCAGCATTTT
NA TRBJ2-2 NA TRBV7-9 CASTSWTANTGELFF TGTGCCAGCACCTCTTGGACAGCGAACACCGGGGAGCTGTTTTTT
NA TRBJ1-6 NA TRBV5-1 CASTGSRQGYNSPLHF TGCGCCAGCACTGGCTCCCGCCAGGGCTATAATTCACCCCTCCACTTT
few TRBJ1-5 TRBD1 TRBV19 CASSIQGRQGWSNQPQHF TGTGCCAGTAGTATTCAAGGGCGACAGGGTTGGAGCAATCAGCCCCAGCATTTT
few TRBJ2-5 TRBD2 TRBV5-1 CASSLTSGVETQYF TGCGCCAGCAGCTTGACTAGCGGGGTCGAGACCCAGTACTTC
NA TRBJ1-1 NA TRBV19 CASSLGHRDSMNTEAFF TGTGCCAGTAGTTTGGGGCACAGGGATTCGATGAACACTGAAGCTTTCTTT
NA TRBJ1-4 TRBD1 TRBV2 CASRGEGTGYFNEKLFF TGTGCCAGCAGGGGAGAAGGGACAGGGTACTTTAATGAAAAACTGTTTTTT
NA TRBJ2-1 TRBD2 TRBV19 CASSRASGPSYNEQFF TGTGCCAGTAGTAGGGCTAGCGGACCCTCCTACAATGAGCAGTTCTTC
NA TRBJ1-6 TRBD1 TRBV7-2 CASSTWTGVGNSPLHF TGTGCCAGCAGCACCTGGACAGGGGTCGGGAATTCACCCCTCCACTTT
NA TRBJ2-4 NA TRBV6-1 CASSLDRLNIQYF TGTGCCAGCAGTCTGGACAGACTCAACATTCAGTACTTC
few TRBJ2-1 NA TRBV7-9 CASSPGGKNNEQFF TGTGCCAGCAGCCCGGGGGGCAAAAACAATGAGCAGTTCTTC